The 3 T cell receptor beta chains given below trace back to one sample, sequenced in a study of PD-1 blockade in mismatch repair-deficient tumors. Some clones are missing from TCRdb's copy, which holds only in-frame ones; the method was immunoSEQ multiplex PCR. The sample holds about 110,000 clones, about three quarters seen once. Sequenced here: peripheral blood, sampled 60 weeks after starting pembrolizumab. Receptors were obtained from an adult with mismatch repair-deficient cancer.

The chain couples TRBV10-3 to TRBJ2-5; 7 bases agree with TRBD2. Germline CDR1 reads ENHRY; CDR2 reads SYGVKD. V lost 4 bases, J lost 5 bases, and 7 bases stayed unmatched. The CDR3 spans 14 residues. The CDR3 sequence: CAISGAGNGETQYF. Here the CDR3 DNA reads TGTGCCATCAGTGGAGCGGGGAACGGGGAGACCCAGTACTTC.

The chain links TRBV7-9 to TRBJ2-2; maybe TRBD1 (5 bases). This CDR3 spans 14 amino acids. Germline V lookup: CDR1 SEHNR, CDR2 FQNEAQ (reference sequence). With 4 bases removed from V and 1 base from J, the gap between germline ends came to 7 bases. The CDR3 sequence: CASSSDMNTGELFF. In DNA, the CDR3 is TGTGCCAGCAGCTCGGACATGAACACCGGGGAGCTGTTTTTT.

The CDR3 reads CASSESGRGSSEAFF. As DNA, the CDR3 is TGTGCCAGCAGTGAATCGGGTAGGGGATCGTCTGAAGCTTTCTTT. The rearrangement links TRBV25-1 to TRBJ1-1, with D tentatively TRBD1 (5 bases). V was shortened by 1 base and J by 6 bases, with 15 bases between the two germline ends. The CDR3 sequence is 15 residues long. CDR1 MGHDK and CDR2 SYGVNS come from the germline V gene.